This T cell receptor beta chain was observed in a study of cytotoxic CD8 clonotypes in ibrutinib-treated CLL. Study overall: Overall, some 25 responses were partial and 2 complete; following median around 68 months, 14 patients stayed remitted and around twelve progressed. Whole-study results and caveats: With treatment, public clonotypes, which were uncommon, either contracted or remained stable. At the start, clonality exceeded age-matched healthy donors and followed circulating CD8+ T-cell counts.

Losses at the gene ends were 1 base for V and 6 bases for J; bases not matched to a gene: 6. The CDR3 has 15 residues. CDR1 and CDR2 from the germline V gene are SGHAT and FQNNGV. Deep sequencing aimed at 1 in 200,000 to 1 in 1 million T cells' resolution. The data were produced by immunoSEQ multiplex PCR, yet TCRdb's version contains in-frame clones alone and is incomplete. The sample records tens of thousands of clones, approximately 65% being singletons. As to this clone: Its specificity is unknown.

The specimen comprised PBMCs, sampled after 24 months of ibrutinib treatment. V and J are TRBV11-2 and TRBJ2-5; TRBD1 matches at 9 bases. This clonotype was obtained from a human donor with chronic lymphocytic leukemia. The CDR3 DNA reads TGTGCCAGCAGCTTAGGGGGACAGGGTCTAAAGACCCAGTACTTC. Amino acid sequence: CASSLGGQGLKTQYF.